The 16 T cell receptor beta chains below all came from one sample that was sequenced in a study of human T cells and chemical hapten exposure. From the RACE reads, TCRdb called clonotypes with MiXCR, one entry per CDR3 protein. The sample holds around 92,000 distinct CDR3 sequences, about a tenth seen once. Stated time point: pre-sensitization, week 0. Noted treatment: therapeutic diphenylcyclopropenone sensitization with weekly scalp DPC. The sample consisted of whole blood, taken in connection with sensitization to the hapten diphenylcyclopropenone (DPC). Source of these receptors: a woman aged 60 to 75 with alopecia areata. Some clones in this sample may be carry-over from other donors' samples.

The CDR3 nucleotides read TGCAGCGTGGGAGGTAGCGGGGGAGGCACAGATACGCAGTATTTT. It codes for CSVGGSGGGTDTQYF. The genes are TRBV29-1 and TRBJ2-3, with 9 bases fitting TRBD2. The V gene's germline CDR1 is SQVTM and CDR2 ANQGSEA. V lost 6 bases, J lost 1 base, and 8 bases stayed unmatched. This CDR3 has 15 amino acids.

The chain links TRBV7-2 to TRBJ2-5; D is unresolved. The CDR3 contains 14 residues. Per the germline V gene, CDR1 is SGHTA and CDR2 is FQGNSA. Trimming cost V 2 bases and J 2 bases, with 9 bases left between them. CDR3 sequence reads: CASSLMLRQETQYF. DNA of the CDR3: TGTGCCAGCAGCTTAATGCTCCGGCAAGAGACCCAGTACTTC.

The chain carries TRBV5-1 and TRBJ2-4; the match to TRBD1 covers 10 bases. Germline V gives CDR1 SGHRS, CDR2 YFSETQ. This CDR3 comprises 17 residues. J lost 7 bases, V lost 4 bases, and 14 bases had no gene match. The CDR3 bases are TGCGCCAGCAGCACAAACCGTCCGGGACAGGGGACGAACATTCAGTACTTC. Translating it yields CASSTNRPGQGTNIQYF.

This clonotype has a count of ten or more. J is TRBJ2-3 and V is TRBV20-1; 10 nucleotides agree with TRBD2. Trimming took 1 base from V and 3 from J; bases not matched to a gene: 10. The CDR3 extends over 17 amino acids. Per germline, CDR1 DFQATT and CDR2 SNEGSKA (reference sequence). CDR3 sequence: CSARGLAGASETDTQYF. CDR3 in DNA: TGCAGTGCTAGAGGTCTAGCGGGGGCCAGCGAAACAGATACGCAGTATTTT.

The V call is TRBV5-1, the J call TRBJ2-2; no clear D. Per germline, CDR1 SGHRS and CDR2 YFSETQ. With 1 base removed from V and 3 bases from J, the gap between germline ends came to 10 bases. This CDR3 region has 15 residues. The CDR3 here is CASSLSGADTGELFF. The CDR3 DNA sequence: TGCGCCAGCAGCTTGTCGGGCGCGGACACCGGGGAGCTGTTTTTT.

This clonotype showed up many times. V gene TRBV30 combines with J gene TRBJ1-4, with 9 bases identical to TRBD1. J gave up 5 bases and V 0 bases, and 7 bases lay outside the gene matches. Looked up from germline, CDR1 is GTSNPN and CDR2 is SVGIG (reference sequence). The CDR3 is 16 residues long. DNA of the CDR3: TGTGCCTGGAGTGTCCCGGGACAGGGACCGAATGAAAAACTGTTTTTT. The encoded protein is CAWSVPGQGPNEKLFF.

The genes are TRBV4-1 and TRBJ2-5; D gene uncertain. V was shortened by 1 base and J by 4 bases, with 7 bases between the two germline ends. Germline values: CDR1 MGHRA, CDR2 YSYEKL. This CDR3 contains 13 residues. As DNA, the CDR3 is TGCGCCAGCAGCCAAGGAAAGGGAGAGACCCAGTACTTC. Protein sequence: CASSQGKGETQYF.

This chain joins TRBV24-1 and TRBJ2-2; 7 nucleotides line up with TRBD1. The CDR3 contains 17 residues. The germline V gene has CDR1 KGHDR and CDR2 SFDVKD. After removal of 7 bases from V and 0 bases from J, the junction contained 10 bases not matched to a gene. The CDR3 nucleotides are TGTGCCACCAGAGGACCCCCGGGACAGTCGAACACCGGGGAGCTGTTTTTT. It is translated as CATRGPPGQSNTGELFF.

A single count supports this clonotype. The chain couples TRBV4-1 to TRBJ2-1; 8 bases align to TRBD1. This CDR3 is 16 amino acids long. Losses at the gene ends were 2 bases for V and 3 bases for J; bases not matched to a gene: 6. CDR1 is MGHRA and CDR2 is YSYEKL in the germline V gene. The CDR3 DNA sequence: TGCGCCAGCAGCCAATCGCAGGGGGCCGGCTACAATGAGCAGTTCTTC. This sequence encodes CASSQSQGAGYNEQFF.

The CDR3 loop reads CASSFVGNSPLHF. The DNA of the CDR3 is TGTGCCAGCAGCTTCGTGGGGAATTCACCCCTCCACTTT. The rearrangement links TRBV6-4 to TRBJ1-6; D unresolved. V lost 6 bases and J lost 7, with 10 bases in between. CDR1 and CDR2 from the germline V gene are MRHNA and SNTAGT. CDR3 length: 13 amino acids.

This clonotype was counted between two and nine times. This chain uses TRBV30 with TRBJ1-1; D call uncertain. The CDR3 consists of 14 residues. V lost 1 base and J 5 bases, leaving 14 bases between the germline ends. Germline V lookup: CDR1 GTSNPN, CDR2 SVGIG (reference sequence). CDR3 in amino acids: CAWSGERLRTEAFF. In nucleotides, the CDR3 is TGTGCCTGGAGTGGGGAGCGGCTAAGAACTGAAGCTTTCTTT.

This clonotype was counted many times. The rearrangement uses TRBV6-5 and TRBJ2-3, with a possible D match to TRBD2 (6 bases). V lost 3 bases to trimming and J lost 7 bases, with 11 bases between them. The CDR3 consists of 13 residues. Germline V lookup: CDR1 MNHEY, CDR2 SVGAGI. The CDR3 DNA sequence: TGTGCCAGCAGTTATAAGGGACTCAATACGCAGTATTTT. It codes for CASSYKGLNTQYF.

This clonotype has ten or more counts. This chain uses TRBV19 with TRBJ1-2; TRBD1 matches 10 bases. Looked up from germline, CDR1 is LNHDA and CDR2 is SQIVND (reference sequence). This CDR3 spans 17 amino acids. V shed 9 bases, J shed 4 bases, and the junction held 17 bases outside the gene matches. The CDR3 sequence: CASWPGTGEPLGYGYTF. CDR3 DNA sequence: TGTGCCAGCTGGCCCGGGACAGGGGAGCCTTTAGGCTATGGCTACACCTTC.

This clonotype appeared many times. CDR3 in DNA: TGTGCCAGCAGTTACTCGAGGGGAGGTGATACGCAGTATTTT. Amino acids: CASSYSRGGDTQYF. This sequence joins TRBV6-5 and TRBJ2-3; D might be TRBD2 (6 bases). The CDR3 spans 14 residues. V lost 0 bases, J lost 6 bases, and 10 bases lay in between. Germline V lookup: CDR1 MNHEY, CDR2 SVGAGI.

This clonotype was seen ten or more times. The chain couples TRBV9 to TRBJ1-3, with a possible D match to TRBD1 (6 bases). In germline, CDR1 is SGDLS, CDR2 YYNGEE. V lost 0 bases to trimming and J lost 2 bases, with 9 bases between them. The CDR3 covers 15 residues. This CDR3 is CASSVGGGTGNTIYF. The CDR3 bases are TGTGCCAGCAGCGTAGGAGGGGGAACTGGAAACACCATATATTTT.

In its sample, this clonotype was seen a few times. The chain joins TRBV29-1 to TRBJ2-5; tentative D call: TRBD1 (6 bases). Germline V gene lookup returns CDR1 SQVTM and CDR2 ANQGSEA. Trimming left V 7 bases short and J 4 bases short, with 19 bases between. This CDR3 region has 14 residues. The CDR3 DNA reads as TGCAGCGGACAATTCAGGGGCCCAGGAGAGACCCAGTACTTC. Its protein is CSGQFRGPGETQYF.